These T cell receptor beta chains were read from a single sample in a study of cytomegalovirus exposure and HLA in healthy donors. The protocol was immunoSEQ multiplex PCR, while the TCRdb copy is restricted to in-frame clones and leaves out a portion. Of around 63,000 clones in the sample, 90% to 97% were seen once. Specimen: PBMCs. Receptors were obtained from a woman under 30 in good health and CMV-seronegative. Each CDR3 is given without its conserved first and last residue. The order of the fields is V gene, clone size, CDR3 protein. The size of a clone is reported for some rows only, either as once, few or many, or as a class for expanded clones.

v_call: TRBV9
clone_size: once
cdr3_aa: ASSPTPGLASGANVLT

v_call: TRBV20-1
clone_size: once
cdr3_aa: SAPLGRGKF

v_call: TRBV5-6
clone_size: .
cdr3_aa: ASSLIGLGDRYGYT

v_call: TRBV27
clone_size: .
cdr3_aa: ASSLRRGYTQY

v_call: TRBV7-3
clone_size: .
cdr3_aa: ASSLTGGGADTQY

v_call: TRBV7-6
clone_size: once
cdr3_aa: ASSPGVNQPQH

v_call: TRBV7-2
clone_size: .
cdr3_aa: ASSPRGTGELF

v_call: TRBV19
clone_size: .
cdr3_aa: ASSIDGSGSSYNEQF

v_call: TRBV27
clone_size: .
cdr3_aa: ASSPWTGLNQPQH

v_call: TRBV7-9
clone_size: .
cdr3_aa: ASSLEGEGSSGNTIY

v_call: TRBV28
clone_size: .
cdr3_aa: ASSSRDYAYEQY

v_call: TRBV2
clone_size: .
cdr3_aa: ASSEGGVWYGYT

v_call: TRBV6-1
clone_size: .
cdr3_aa: ASGRNQPQH

v_call: TRBV29-1
clone_size: few
cdr3_aa: SGRESYEQY

v_call: TRBV7-9
clone_size: .
cdr3_aa: ASSPREGKLF

v_call: TRBV19
clone_size: .
cdr3_aa: ASSAYMRGGDEQF

v_call: TRBV4-2
clone_size: .
cdr3_aa: ASSPQGYEQF

v_call: TRBV25-1
clone_size: .
cdr3_aa: ASSDPVGQGSYGYT

v_call: TRBV6-5
clone_size: .
cdr3_aa: ASAGGWGTEAF

v_call: TRBV2
clone_size: .
cdr3_aa: ALAGGYNEQF

v_call: TRBV7-2
clone_size: .
cdr3_aa: ASSLGPAWDTQY

v_call: TRBV18
clone_size: once
cdr3_aa: ASSPQRDSPYEQY

v_call: TRBV6-5
clone_size: once
cdr3_aa: ASGQQDSYEQY

v_call: TRBV10-2
clone_size: .
cdr3_aa: ASSDPPGQGAYEQY

v_call: TRBV16
clone_size: .
cdr3_aa: ASSPGLAVRGYT

v_call: TRBV18
clone_size: .
cdr3_aa: ASSPRATGDYGYT

v_call: TRBV4-1
clone_size: .
cdr3_aa: ASSQDQAYYEQY